These T cell receptor beta chains were read from a single sample in a study of shared clonotypes between healthy human individuals. Generated by immunoSEQ multiplex PCR, the TCRdb table keeps only in-frame clones and is missing some. The sample includes about 2.4 million clones, under 95% of them seen just once. Sequencing was done on a sample of naive CD4+ T cells from PBMCs. Every receptor here comes from a man aged 18-30 years in good health. Some clones in this sample may be carry-over from other donors' samples. The CDR3 runs from the conserved cysteine through the conserved F or W. Fields, in order: D gene, J gene, V gene, clone size, CDR3 protein, CDR3 DNA. The D gene is left open where the match is weak. Clone size is not always given. Where it is, it says once, few, many or a class for expanded clones.

>NA|TRBJ2-5|TRBV5-6|NA
CASSFGVETQYF
TGTGCCAGCAGCTTTGGGGTTGAGACCCAGTACTTC
>NA|TRBJ2-5|TRBV9|NA
CASSSSHGTQGETQYF
TGTGCCAGCAGCTCCAGTCATGGGACCCAAGGGGAGACCCAGTACTTC
>NA|TRBJ2-1|TRBV4-2|NA
CASSQDRANEQFF
TGTGCCAGCAGCCAAGATCGGGCTAATGAGCAGTTCTTC
>TRBD2|TRBJ2-2|TRBV9|NA
CASSAGGGLDPRELFF
TGTGCCAGCAGCGCTGGGGGGGGACTAGACCCTCGGGAGCTGTTTTTT
>TRBD2|TRBJ2-7|TRBV6-1|NA
CASIPGLAGSQYF
TGTGCCAGCATCCCCGGACTAGCGGGGTCGCAGTACTTC
>NA|TRBJ2-3|TRBV2|NA
CASSNGLFTDTQYF
TGTGCCAGCAGTAATGGACTATTCACAGATACGCAGTATTTT
>NA|TRBJ2-1|TRBV6-1|NA
CASSEEKAGPATSYNEQFF
TGTGCCAGCAGTGAAGAAAAGGCAGGGCCCGCCACATCCTACAATGAGCAGTTCTTC
>NA|TRBJ2-5|TRBV19|NA
CASSMLAYQETQYF
TGTGCCAGTAGTATGCTAGCGTACCAAGAGACCCAGTACTTC
>NA|TRBJ2-2|TRBV19|NA
CASSIGGSNTGELFF
TGTGCCAGTAGTATAGGCGGTTCGAACACCGGGGAGCTGTTTTTT
>NA|TRBJ1-1|TRBV28|NA
CASSFPGATGTEAFF
TGTGCCAGCAGTTTTCCGGGGGCGACAGGCACTGAAGCTTTCTTT
>TRBD2|TRBJ2-2|TRBV7-3|NA
CASSYGLETGELFF
TGTGCCAGCAGCTACGGACTAGAAACCGGGGAGCTGTTTTTT
>TRBD2|TRBJ2-1|TRBV10-3|NA
CAIGGTSGRIEQFF
TGTGCCATAGGCGGGACTAGCGGGAGAATCGAGCAGTTCTTC
>NA|TRBJ2-2|TRBV6-1|NA
CASSEAGGGQWEAGELFF
TGTGCCAGCAGTGAAGCGGGTGGGGGACAATGGGAAGCCGGGGAGCTGTTTTTT
>NA|TRBJ2-3|TRBV4-2|NA
CASSQGTGSSTDTQYF
TGTGCCAGCAGCCAAGGTACAGGTTCTAGCACAGATACGCAGTATTTT
>NA|TRBJ2-7|TRBV6-1|NA
CASSIRDGSYEQYF
TGTGCCAGCAGTATTAGGGACGGCTCCTACGAGCAGTACTTC
>TRBD1|TRBJ1-1|TRBV7-9|once
CASSSGQGAWVNTEAFF
TGTGCCAGCAGCTCTGGACAGGGTGCTTGGGTGAACACTGAAGCTTTCTTT
>NA|TRBJ1-5|TRBV6-5|NA
CASSTRARQPQHF
TGTGCCAGCAGTACTCGTGCCCGTCAGCCCCAGCATTTT
>NA|TRBJ2-7|TRBV19|NA
CASSIVVTSVSSSYEQYF
TGTGCCAGTAGTATAGTTGTGACATCCGTCTCTAGCTCCTACGAGCAGTACTTC
>TRBD1|TRBJ1-1|TRBV28|NA
CASSPRGYAFF
TGTGCCAGCAGCCCCAGGGGGTACGCTTTCTTT
>TRBD2|TRBJ2-7|TRBV28|NA
CASTLGGSPYEQYF
TGTGCCAGCACACTGGGGGGGAGCCCCTACGAGCAGTACTTC
>NA|TRBJ1-1|TRBV19|NA
CASSPRTWNTEAFF
TGTGCCAGTAGTCCCCGGACATGGAACACTGAAGCTTTCTTT